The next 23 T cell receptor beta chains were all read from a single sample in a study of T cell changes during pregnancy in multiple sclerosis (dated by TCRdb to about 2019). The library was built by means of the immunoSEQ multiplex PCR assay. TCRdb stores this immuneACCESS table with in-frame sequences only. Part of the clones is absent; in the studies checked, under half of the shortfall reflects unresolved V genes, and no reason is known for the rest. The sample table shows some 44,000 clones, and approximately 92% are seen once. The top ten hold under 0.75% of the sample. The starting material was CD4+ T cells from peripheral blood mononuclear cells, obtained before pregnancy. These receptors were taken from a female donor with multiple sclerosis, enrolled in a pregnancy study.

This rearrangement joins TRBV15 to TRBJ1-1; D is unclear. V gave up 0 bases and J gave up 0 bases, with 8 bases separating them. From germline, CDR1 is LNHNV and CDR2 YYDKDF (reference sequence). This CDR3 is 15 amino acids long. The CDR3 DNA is TGTGCCACCAGCAGAGATGGACTAATGAACACTGAAGCTTTCTTT. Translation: CATSRDGLMNTEAFF. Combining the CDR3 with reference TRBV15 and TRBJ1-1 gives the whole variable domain DAMVIQNPRYQVTQFGKPVTLSCSQTLNHNVMYWYQQKSSQAPKLLFHYYDKDFNNEADTPDNFQSRRPNTSFCFLDIRSPGLGDTAMYLCATSRDGLMNTEAFFGQGTRLTVV.

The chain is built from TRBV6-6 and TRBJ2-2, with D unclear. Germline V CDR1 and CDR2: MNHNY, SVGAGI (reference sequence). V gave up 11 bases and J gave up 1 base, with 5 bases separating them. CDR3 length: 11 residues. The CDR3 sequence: CASGNTGELFF. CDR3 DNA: TGTGCCTCGGGGAACACCGGGGAGCTGTTTTTT.

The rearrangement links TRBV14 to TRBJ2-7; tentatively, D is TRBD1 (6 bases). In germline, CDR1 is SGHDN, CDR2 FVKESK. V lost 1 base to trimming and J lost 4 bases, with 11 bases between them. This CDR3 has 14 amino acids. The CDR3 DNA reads TGTGCCAGCAGCCAAGTGGGGACATCTTACGAGCAGTACTTC. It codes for CASSQVGTSYEQYF.

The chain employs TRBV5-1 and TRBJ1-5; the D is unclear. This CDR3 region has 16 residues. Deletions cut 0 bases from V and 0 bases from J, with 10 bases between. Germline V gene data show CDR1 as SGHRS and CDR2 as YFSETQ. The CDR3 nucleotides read TGCGCCAGCAGCTTGGGGGCAGAATATAGCAATCAGCCCCAGCATTTT. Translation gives CASSLGAEYSNQPQHF.

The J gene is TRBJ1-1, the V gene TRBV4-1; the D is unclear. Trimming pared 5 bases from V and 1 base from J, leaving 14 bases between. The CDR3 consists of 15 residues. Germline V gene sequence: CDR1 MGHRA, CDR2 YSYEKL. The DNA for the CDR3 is TGCGCCAGCAGCGACCGAGGGCACTCGAACACTGAAGCTTTCTTT. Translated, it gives CASSDRGHSNTEAFF.

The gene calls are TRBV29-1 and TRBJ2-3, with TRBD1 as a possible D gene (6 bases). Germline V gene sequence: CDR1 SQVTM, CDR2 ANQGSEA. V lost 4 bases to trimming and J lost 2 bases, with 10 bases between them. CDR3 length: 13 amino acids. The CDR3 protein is CSVGTAHTDTQYF. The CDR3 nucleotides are TGCAGCGTTGGGACAGCTCACACAGATACGCAGTATTTT.

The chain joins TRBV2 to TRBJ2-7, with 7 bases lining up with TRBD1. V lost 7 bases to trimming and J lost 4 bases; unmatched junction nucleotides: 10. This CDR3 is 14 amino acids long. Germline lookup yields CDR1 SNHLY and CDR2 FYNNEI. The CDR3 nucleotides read TGTGCCAGCACGAGACAGGGAACCGGTTACGAGCAGTACTTC. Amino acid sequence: CASTRQGTGYEQYF. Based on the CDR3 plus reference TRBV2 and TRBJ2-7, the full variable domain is EPEVTQTPSHQVTQMGQEVILRCVPISNHLYFYWYRQILGQKVEFLVSFYNNEISEKSEIFDDQFSVERPDGSNFTLKIRSTKLEDSAMYFCASTRQGTGYEQYFGPGTRLTVT.

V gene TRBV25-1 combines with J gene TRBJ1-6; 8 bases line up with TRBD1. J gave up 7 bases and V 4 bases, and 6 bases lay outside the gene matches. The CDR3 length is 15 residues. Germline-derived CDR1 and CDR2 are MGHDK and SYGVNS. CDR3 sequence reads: CASSGPGQVNSPLHF. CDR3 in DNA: TGTGCCAGCAGTGGGCCGGGACAGGTGAATTCACCCCTCCACTTT.

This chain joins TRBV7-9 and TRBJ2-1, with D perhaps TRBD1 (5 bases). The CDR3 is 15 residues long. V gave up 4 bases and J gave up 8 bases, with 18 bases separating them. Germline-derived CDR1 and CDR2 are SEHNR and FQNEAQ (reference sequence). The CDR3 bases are TGTGCCAGCAGCTCCCCTAGGGGCTCGGTCTATGAGCAGTTCTTC. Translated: CASSSPRGSVYEQFF.

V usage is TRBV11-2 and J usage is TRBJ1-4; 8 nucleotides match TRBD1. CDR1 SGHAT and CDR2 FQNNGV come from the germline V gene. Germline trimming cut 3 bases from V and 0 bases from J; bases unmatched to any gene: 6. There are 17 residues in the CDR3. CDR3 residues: CASSLGQVAATNEKLFF. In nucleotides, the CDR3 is TGTGCCAGCAGCTTGGGACAGGTAGCGGCAACTAATGAAAAACTGTTTTTT.

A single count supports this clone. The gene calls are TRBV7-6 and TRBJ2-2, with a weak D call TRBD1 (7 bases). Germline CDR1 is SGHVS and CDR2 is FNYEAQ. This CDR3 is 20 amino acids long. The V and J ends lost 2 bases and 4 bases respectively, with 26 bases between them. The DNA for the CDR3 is TGTGCCAGCAGCTTACACAAGATTCGAGGGCAGGGGGGCGGCACCGGGGAGCTGTTTTTT. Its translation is CASSLHKIRGQGGGTGELFF. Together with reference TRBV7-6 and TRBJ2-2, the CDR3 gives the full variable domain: GAGVSQSPRYKVTKRGQDVALRCDPISGHVSLYWYRQALGQGPEFLTYFNYEAQQDKSGLPNDRFSAERPEGSISTLTIQRTEQRDSAMYRCASSLHKIRGQGGGTGELFFGEGSRLTVL.

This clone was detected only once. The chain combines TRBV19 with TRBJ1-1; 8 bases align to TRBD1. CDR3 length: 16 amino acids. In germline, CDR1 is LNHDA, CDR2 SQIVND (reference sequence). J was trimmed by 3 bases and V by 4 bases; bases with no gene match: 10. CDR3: CASSRRGRGLDTEAFF. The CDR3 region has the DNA TGTGCCAGTAGTAGAAGAGGCAGGGGGCTGGACACTGAAGCTTTCTTT.

CDR3 loop: CASSRTSGGYNEQFF. CDR3 coding DNA: TGTGCCAGCAGCAGGACTAGCGGGGGTTACAATGAGCAGTTCTTC. The chain is built from TRBV7-3 and TRBJ2-1; 13 bases are shared with TRBD2. Germline loops: CDR1 SGHTA, CDR2 FQGTGA. V dropped 5 bases and J dropped 4; count of bases not matched to a gene: 2. CDR3 size: 15 residues.

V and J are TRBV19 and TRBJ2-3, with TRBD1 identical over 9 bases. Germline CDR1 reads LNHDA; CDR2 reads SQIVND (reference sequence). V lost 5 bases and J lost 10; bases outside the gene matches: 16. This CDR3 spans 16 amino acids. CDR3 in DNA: TGTGCCAGTAGTTTCCGGGACAGGGTGTTTGGTGATCCGCAGTATTTT. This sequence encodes CASSFRDRVFGDPQYF. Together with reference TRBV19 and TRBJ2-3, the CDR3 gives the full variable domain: DGGITQSPKYLFRKEGQNVTLSCEQNLNHDAMYWYRQDPGQGLRLIYYSQIVNDFQKGDIAEGYSVSREKKESFPLTVTSAQKNPTAFYLCASSFRDRVFGDPQYFGPGTRLTVL.

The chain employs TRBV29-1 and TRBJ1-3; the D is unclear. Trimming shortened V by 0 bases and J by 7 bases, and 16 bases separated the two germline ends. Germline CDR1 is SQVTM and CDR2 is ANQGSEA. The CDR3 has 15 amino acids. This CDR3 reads CSVEETRQEWNTIYF. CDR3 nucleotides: TGCAGCGTTGAAGAAACCCGGCAGGAATGGAACACCATATATTTT.

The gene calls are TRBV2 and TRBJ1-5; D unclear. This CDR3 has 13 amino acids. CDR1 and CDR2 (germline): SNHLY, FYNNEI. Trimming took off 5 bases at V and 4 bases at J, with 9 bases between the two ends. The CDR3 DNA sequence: TGTGCCAGCAGTATTTTGCAGAATCAGCCCCAGCATTTT. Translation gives CASSILQNQPQHF.

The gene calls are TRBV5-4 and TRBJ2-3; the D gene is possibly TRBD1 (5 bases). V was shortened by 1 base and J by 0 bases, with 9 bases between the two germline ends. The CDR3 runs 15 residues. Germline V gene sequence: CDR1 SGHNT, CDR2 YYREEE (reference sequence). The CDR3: CASSLRQGSTDTQYF. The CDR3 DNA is TGTGCCAGCAGCTTGAGGCAGGGCAGCACAGATACGCAGTATTTT.

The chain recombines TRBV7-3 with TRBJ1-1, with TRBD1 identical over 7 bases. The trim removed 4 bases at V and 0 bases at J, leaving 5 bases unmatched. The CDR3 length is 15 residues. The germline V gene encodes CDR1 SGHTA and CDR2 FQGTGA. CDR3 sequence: CASSSSGGLNTEAFF. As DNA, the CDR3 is TGTGCCAGCAGCTCCTCAGGGGGTTTGAACACTGAAGCTTTCTTT. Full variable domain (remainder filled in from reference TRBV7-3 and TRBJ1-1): GAGVSQTPSNKVTEKGKYVELRCDPISGHTALYWYRQSLGQGPEFLIYFQGTGAADDSGLPNDRFFAVRPEGSVSTLKIQRTERGDSAVYLCASSSSGGLNTEAFFGQGTRLTVV.

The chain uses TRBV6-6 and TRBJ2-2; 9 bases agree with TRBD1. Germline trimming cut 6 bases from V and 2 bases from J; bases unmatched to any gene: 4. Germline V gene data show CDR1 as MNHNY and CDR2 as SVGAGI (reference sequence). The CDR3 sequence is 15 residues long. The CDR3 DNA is TGTGCCAGCAGCCGGGACAGGGTAAACACCGGGGAGCTGTTTTTT. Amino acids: CASSRDRVNTGELFF.

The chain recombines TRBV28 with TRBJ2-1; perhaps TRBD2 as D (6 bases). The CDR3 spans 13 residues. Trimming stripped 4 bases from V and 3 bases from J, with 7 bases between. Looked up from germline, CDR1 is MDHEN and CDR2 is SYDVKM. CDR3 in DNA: TGTGCCAGCAGTTCGGACTACTACAATGAGCAGTTCTTC. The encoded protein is CASSSDYYNEQFF.

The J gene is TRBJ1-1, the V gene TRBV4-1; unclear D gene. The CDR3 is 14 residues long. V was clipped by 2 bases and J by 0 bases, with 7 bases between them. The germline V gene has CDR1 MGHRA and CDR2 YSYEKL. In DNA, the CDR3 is TGCGCCAGCAGCCAACTCGGAGTGAACACTGAAGCTTTCTTT. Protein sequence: CASSQLGVNTEAFF.

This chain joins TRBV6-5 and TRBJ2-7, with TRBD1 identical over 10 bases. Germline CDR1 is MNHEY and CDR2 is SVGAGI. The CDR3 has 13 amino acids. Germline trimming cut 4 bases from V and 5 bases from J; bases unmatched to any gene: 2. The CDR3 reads CASSSTGGHEQYF. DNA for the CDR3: TGTGCCAGCAGTTCGACAGGGGGCCACGAGCAGTACTTC.

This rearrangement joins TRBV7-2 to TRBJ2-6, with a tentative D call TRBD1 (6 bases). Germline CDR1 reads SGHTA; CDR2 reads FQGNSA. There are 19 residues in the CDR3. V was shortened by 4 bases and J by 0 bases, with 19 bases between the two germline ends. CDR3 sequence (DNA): TGTGCCAGCAGCTATTCCTCGACAGGTTTTACCTCTGGGGCCAACGTCCTGACTTTC. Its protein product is CASSYSSTGFTSGANVLTF. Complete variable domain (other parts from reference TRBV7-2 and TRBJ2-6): GAGVSQSPSNKVTEKGKDVELRCDPISGHTALYWYRQSLGQGLEFLIYFQGNSAPDKSGLPSDRFSAERTGGSVSTLTIQRTQQEDSAVYLCASSYSSTGFTSGANVLTFGAGSRLTVL.